The 32 T cell receptor beta chains reported below all come from one sample, sequenced in a study of blood T cell repertoires in COVID-19. Here immunoSEQ multiplex PCR was the method, and the copy in TCRdb shows in-frame clones only, minus some. In the table there are over 90,000 clones, around 81% of which are singletons. The material sequenced was peripheral blood. These receptors were collected from a man older than 75 with COVID-19, enrolled during active disease.

This clone is a singleton in its sample. At one end, the junction sequence differs from germline, possibly due to a read error. The genes are TRBV5-1 and TRBJ2-7; 7 nucleotides align to TRBD1. The CDR3 totals 12 residues. Germline V gene sequence: CDR1 SGHRS, CDR2 YFSETQ. The CDR3 nucleotides read TGCGCCAGCAGCTTTGCCCAGGGGGAGCCGTACTTC. It encodes CASSFAQGEPYF.

The rearrangement joins TRBV29-1 to TRBJ2-2; TRBD1 aligns across 7 bases. CDR1 and CDR2 from the germline V gene are SQVTM and ANQGSEA. CDR3 length: 14 amino acids. With V trimmed by 6 bases and J by 3 bases, 7 bases remained unmatched. CDR3 sequence: CSVRRDRDTGELFF. The CDR3, as DNA: TGCAGCGTCCGCCGGGACAGAGACACCGGGGAGCTGTTTTTT.

The rearrangement joins TRBV10-1 to TRBJ2-2, with TRBD2 identical over 8 bases. CDR3 length: 16 amino acids. Trimming took 0 bases from V and 6 from J; bases not matched to a gene: 6. Germline loops: CDR1 WNHNN, CDR2 SYGVQD (reference sequence). CDR3 coding DNA: TGCGCCAGCAGTGAGTCTGTGGGACTAGGGTCCGGGGAGCTGTTTTTT. This codes for CASSESVGLGSGELFF.

V usage is TRBV5-6 and J usage is TRBJ2-7; D is undetermined. V shed 2 bases and J shed 3 bases, with 6 bases lying between them. CDR1 is SGHDT, CDR2 YYEEEE, per germline. The CDR3 spans 12 residues. The CDR3 sequence is CASSFSIYEQYF. The CDR3, as DNA: TGTGCCAGCAGCTTTTCCATCTACGAGCAGTACTTC.

The V call is TRBV3-1 (or the pseudogene TRBV3-2), the J call TRBJ2-1, with unresolved D. The CDR3 covers 11 residues. V was shortened by 10 bases and J by 4 bases, with 8 bases between the two germline ends. In germline, CDR1 is LGHDT, CDR2 YNNKEL (reference sequence). CDR3 nucleotide sequence: TGTGCCACCACGGGTTACAATGAGCAGTTCTTC. Its translation: CATTGYNEQFF.

The rearrangement links TRBV27 to TRBJ1-5; unclear D gene. Deletions cut 7 bases from V and 1 base from J, with 8 bases between. Germline loops: CDR1 MNHEY, CDR2 SMNVEV (reference sequence). CDR3 size: 13 residues. The CDR3, as DNA: TGTGCCAGCACCCACGGGAGCAATCAGCCCCAGCATTTT. Translation gives CASTHGSNQPQHF.

This clone showed up just once. This chain's CDR3 is CASSLLAPTSGGPLGAYEQYF. The CDR3 DNA reads TGCGCCAGCAGCTTGCTGGCCCCAACTAGCGGGGGTCCCCTAGGGGCCTACGAGCAGTACTTC. The chain employs TRBV5-1 and TRBJ2-7, with TRBD2 matching over 11 bases. After removal of 1 base from V and 2 bases from J, the junction contained 20 bases not matched to a gene. The CDR3 has 21 amino acids. Germline-derived CDR1 and CDR2 are SGHRS and YFSETQ.

This rearrangement joins TRBV7-2 to TRBJ2-1; D remains unclear. Germline V CDR1 and CDR2: SGHTA, FQGNSA. The V end was cut by 1 base, the J end by 5 bases, with 9 bases between. The CDR3 contains 14 residues. CDR3 in amino acids: CASSLVSAHNEQFF. For the CDR3, the DNA is TGTGCCAGCAGCTTAGTTAGTGCCCACAATGAGCAGTTCTTC.

The chain carries TRBV4-3 and TRBJ1-6; maybe TRBD1 (5 bases). The CDR3 has 15 amino acids. Germline V lookup: CDR1 LGHNA, CDR2 YSLEER. Trimming removed 5 bases at V and 7 bases at J, with 15 bases between. CDR3 nucleotides: TGCGCCAGCAGCTTAAAAACAGGAGGGAATTCACCCCTCCACTTT. Amino acids: CASSLKTGGNSPLHF.

This chain uses TRBV18 with TRBJ2-7, with 8 nucleotides matching TRBD1. The CDR3 covers 15 residues. After removal of 3 bases from V and 2 bases from J, the junction contained 6 bases not matched to a gene. Germline loops: CDR1 KGHSH, CDR2 LQKENI. CDR3 sequence: CASSPIRDRTYEQYF. CDR3 bases: TGTGCCAGCTCACCGATCCGGGACAGGACCTACGAGCAGTACTTC.

The chain recombines TRBV28 with TRBJ2-1; 9 bases are a match to TRBD2. The CDR3 consists of 15 residues. Germline CDR1 and CDR2: MDHEN and SYDVKM. Trimming at V came to 3 bases and at J to 7 bases, leaving 7 bases not matched to a gene. CDR3 sequence reads: CASSFSGGILNEQFF. The DNA of the CDR3 is TGTGCCAGCAGTTTTAGCGGGGGCATTCTTAATGAGCAGTTCTTC.

This chain links TRBV3-1 (or the pseudogene TRBV3-2) with TRBJ2-7; TRBD1 matches at 9 bases. CDR1 is LGHDT and CDR2 is YNNKEL in the germline V gene (reference sequence). This CDR3 contains 16 residues. V lost 0 bases, J lost 5 bases, and 8 bases stayed unmatched. CDR3 in DNA: TGTGCCAGCAGCCAAGAACGGGGGACAGGGATTAACGAGCAGTACTTC. Amino acid sequence: CASSQERGTGINEQYF.

The V call is TRBV18, the J call TRBJ1-2; 11 bases align to TRBD1. This CDR3 has 16 amino acids. V was pared by 2 bases and J by 3 bases, with 5 bases of the junction left unmatched. Germline V gene data show CDR1 as KGHSH and CDR2 as LQKENI. Here the CDR3 DNA reads TGTGCCAGCTCACCAAGGACAGGGGGCTGGGACTATGGCTACACCTTC. Translated: CASSPRTGGWDYGYTF.

J is TRBJ1-1 and V is TRBV7-2, with D possibly TRBD1 on 5 matching bases. V was clipped by 3 bases and J by 1 base, with 12 bases between them. The CDR3 length is 15 residues. In germline, CDR1 is SGHTA, CDR2 FQGNSA. CDR3 DNA: TGTGCCAGCAGCTTCGTGCGGGGGTGGAACACTGAAGCTTTCTTT. It encodes CASSFVRGWNTEAFF.

As DNA, the CDR3 is TGTGCCAGTAGTAGGCGAGCCAGGATGAACACTGAAGCTTTCTTT. It yields the protein CASSRRARMNTEAFF. The chain recombines TRBV19 with TRBJ1-1; D gene unclear. Germline CDR1 reads LNHDA; CDR2 reads SQIVND (reference sequence). The V gene lost 4 bases and the J gene lost 0 bases, with 12 bases spanning the gap. CDR3 length equals 15 residues.

In its sample, this clone was seen a few times. The V gene is TRBV15, the J gene TRBJ1-3; D is unclear. The CDR3 sequence is 17 residues long. Looked up from germline, CDR1 is LNHNV and CDR2 is YYDKDF (reference sequence). The V and J ends lost 7 bases and 0 bases respectively, with 19 bases between them. The CDR3 coding sequence is TGTGCCACCACCAGCTCGGGTAGTTCTCGCTCTGGAAACACCATATATTTT. It translates to CATTSSGSSRSGNTIYF.

The rearrangement joins TRBV5-1 to TRBJ2-7; TRBD1 might be the D (7 bases). CDR1 and CDR2 from the germline V gene are SGHRS and YFSETQ. This CDR3 spans 17 amino acids. V was trimmed by 0 bases and J by 0 bases, leaving 16 bases between them. The CDR3 spells CASSLAIAGQSSYEQYF. The CDR3 DNA reads as TGCGCCAGCAGCTTGGCTATCGCGGGACAGAGCTCCTACGAGCAGTACTTC.

The V call is TRBV6-6, the J call TRBJ1-6; the D is unclear. The CDR3 is 14 amino acids. CDR1 MNHNY and CDR2 SVGAGI come from the germline V gene (reference sequence). V dropped 5 bases and J dropped 6 bases, with 11 bases sitting between them. CDR3 residues: CASSLDSANSPLHF. DNA for the CDR3: TGTGCCAGCAGTCTCGACTCTGCTAATTCACCCCTCCACTTT.

The V call is TRBV7-8, the J call TRBJ1-5, with 9 bases identical to TRBD1. J was trimmed by 6 bases and V by 2 bases; bases with no gene match: 11. Germline CDR1 SGHVS, CDR2 FQNEAQ. This CDR3 spans 17 amino acids. For the CDR3, the DNA is TGTGCCAGCAGCTTAAGGGTGAGGGGGACAGGGCGTCAGCCCCAGCATTTT. Translation: CASSLRVRGTGRQPQHF. The whole variable domain, filled in from reference TRBV7-8 and TRBJ1-5, reads GAGVSQSPRYKVAKRGQDVALRCDPISGHVSLFWYQQALGQGPEFLTYFQNEAQLDKSGLPSDRFFAERPEGSVSTLKIQRTQQEDSAVYLCASSLRVRGTGRQPQHFGDGTRLSIL.

The chain employs TRBV7-2 and TRBJ2-1, with 8 bases identical to TRBD2. V shed 7 bases, J shed 6 bases, and the junction held 5 bases outside the gene matches. CDR3 length: 13 residues. CDR1 and CDR2 (germline): SGHTA, FQGNSA. The CDR3 bases are TGTGCCAGCACTCGAGCGGGGGTCAATGAGCAGTTCTTC. It codes for CASTRAGVNEQFF.

The rearrangement uses TRBV5-1 and TRBJ2-1; D is unresolved. Germline CDR1 SGHRS, CDR2 YFSETQ. The CDR3 is 13 residues long. Between the trimmed V and J ends, which lost 4 bases and 6 bases, there was a span of 11 bases. The chain's CDR3 is CASSVTPRNEQFF. In DNA, the CDR3 is TGCGCCAGCAGCGTTACTCCCCGCAATGAGCAGTTCTTC.

This clone was counted between two and nine times. This sequence joins TRBV19 and TRBJ1-1; D is undetermined. The ends were cut back, 5 bases at V and 2 bases at J, with 12 bases in the middle. Per germline, CDR1 LNHDA and CDR2 SQIVND (reference sequence). The CDR3 sequence is 14 residues long. DNA for the CDR3: TGTGCCAGTAGTTCTGGTCGGGTTAACACTGAAGCTTTCTTT. This codes for CASSSGRVNTEAFF.

The V and J genes are TRBV5-6 and TRBJ1-2; weak D call: TRBD1 (6 bases). The CDR3 runs 12 residues. V lost 4 bases to trimming and J lost 5 bases, with 9 bases between them. CDR1 is SGHDT and CDR2 is YYEEEE in the germline V gene. The CDR3 sequence is CASSVGQYGYTF. The CDR3 DNA reads TGTGCCAGCAGCGTTGGACAGTATGGCTACACCTTC.

This chain connects TRBV7-6 to TRBJ1-3; TRBD1 matches at 9 bases. CDR1 and CDR2 from the germline V gene are SGHVS and FNYEAQ. V dropped 1 base and J dropped 0; count of bases not matched to a gene: 7. The CDR3 sequence is 18 residues long. CDR3 in amino acids: CASSLGVGTGLSGNTIYF. The DNA of the CDR3 is TGTGCCAGCAGCTTAGGGGTCGGGACAGGGCTCTCTGGAAACACCATATATTTT.

The rearrangement joins TRBV12-3 or TRBV12-4 to TRBJ1-2; maybe TRBD1 (6 bases). The V end lost 7 bases, the J end lost 8 bases, and 14 bases lay between the germline ends. This CDR3 is 12 amino acids long. CDR3 protein: CASKARGGGYTF. CDR3 sequence (DNA): TGTGCCAGCAAAGCCCGAGGGGGAGGCTACACCTTC.

A few counts support this clone. The chain couples TRBV5-1 to TRBJ1-1; a possible D gene is TRBD1 (6 bases). The CDR3 totals 15 residues. CDR1 SGHRS and CDR2 YFSETQ come from the germline V gene. V was shortened by 4 bases and J by 2 bases, with 15 bases between the two germline ends. The CDR3: CASSMTGRGNTEAFF. The CDR3 DNA sequence: TGCGCCAGCAGCATGACAGGTAGGGGTAACACTGAAGCTTTCTTT.

The V call is TRBV7-3, the J call TRBJ2-2, with 16 bases that match TRBD2. The CDR3 covers 16 residues. Per germline, CDR1 SGHTA and CDR2 FQGTGA. V shed 5 bases and J 5 bases; nucleotides not matched to a gene: 2. Here the CDR3 DNA reads TGTGCCAGCAGCCTGGGACTAGCGGGAGGGACCGGGGAGCTGTTTTTT. This codes for CASSLGLAGGTGELFF.

DNA for the CDR3: TGTGCCAGCAGCGTTACTAGTGTCTCCTACGAGCAGTACTTC. As protein: CASSVTSVSYEQYF. This chain joins TRBV7-9 and TRBJ2-7; D is possibly TRBD2 (5 bases). CDR3 length: 14 amino acids. V was shortened by 5 bases and J by 0 bases, with 11 bases between the two germline ends. Germline V gene data show CDR1 as SEHNR and CDR2 as FQNEAQ (reference sequence).

The CDR3 DNA is TGTGCCAGCAGCTTAGCCCCGGACAGCTCCTACGAGCAGTACTTC. Its protein product is CASSLAPDSSYEQYF. The chain has TRBV11-2 and TRBJ2-7; tentative D call: TRBD1 (6 bases). V lost 1 base and J 0 bases, leaving 10 bases between the germline ends. Germline V gives CDR1 SGHAT, CDR2 FQNNGV. This CDR3 contains 15 residues. The variable domain in full, completed from reference TRBV11-2 and TRBJ2-7, reads EAGVAQSPRYKIIEKRQSVAFWCNPISGHATLYWYQQILGQGPKLLIQFQNNGVVDDSQLPKDRFSAERLKGVDSTLKIQPAKLEDSAVYLCASSLAPDSSYEQYFGPGTRLTVT.

This chain uses TRBV9 with TRBJ1-3; D is possibly TRBD1 (5 bases). The CDR3 has 16 residues. Germline V lookup: CDR1 SGDLS, CDR2 YYNGEE. The ends were cut back, 3 bases at V and 4 bases at J, with 17 bases in the middle. CDR3 sequence: CASSAPGSSVGNTIYF. The DNA of the CDR3 is TGTGCCAGCAGCGCCCCAGGGTCGTCGGTCGGAAACACCATATATTTT.

The J gene is TRBJ1-1, the V gene TRBV19, with no clear D. This CDR3 has 13 amino acids. V lost 6 bases to trimming and J lost 6 bases, with 14 bases between them. Germline CDR1 LNHDA, CDR2 SQIVND (reference sequence). The CDR3 nucleotides read TGTGCCAGTAGCCGAGGGCCATTGGCTGAAGCTTTCTTT. Translated: CASSRGPLAEAFF.

This chain joins TRBV20-1 and TRBJ1-1, with a tentative D call TRBD1 (5 bases). CDR1 is DFQATT and CDR2 is SNEGSKA in the germline V gene (reference sequence). This CDR3 contains 10 residues. With 3 bases removed from V and 10 bases from J, the gap between germline ends came to 9 bases. CDR3 in amino acids: CSARGTGAFF. In nucleotides, the CDR3 is TGCAGTGCTAGGGGAACAGGAGCTTTCTTT.